Below are 21 T cell receptor beta chains sequenced from a single sample in a study of response to subunit inactivated influenza vaccine (dated by TCRdb to 2016 to 2019). Libraries were built with RT-PCR. Sequencing instrument: Illumina HiSeq 2500. TCRdb applied fastp at Q25 and MiXCR to the public reads, then kept only in-frame beta chains. Identical CDR3 protein sequences are pooled into one entry, listed with their most common genes and DNA. The sample table shows about 160,000 distinct CDR3 sequences, and roughly 11% are seen once. About an eighth of the sample is held by the ten biggest clonotypes. The meaning of the sample's time point label: more than 35 days after influenza vaccine administration. Sequences were derived from non-naive T cells sorted from PBMCs, sampled more than 35 days after vaccination. Reading the label with the study, this specimen's cell subset or site is: memory T cell fraction. The receptors come from a man aged 50 or older who received an inactivated influenza vaccine. Donor details come from another sample of the same person, matched by shared clones.

This clonotype has just a few counts. This chain's CDR3 is CASSRSRDRGRGGYTF. Written as DNA, the CDR3 is TGCGCCAGCAGCCGGAGCCGGGACAGGGGGCGCGGTGGCTACACCTTC. The rearrangement uses TRBV4-3 and TRBJ1-2; 12 bases fit TRBD1. The V segment lost 4 bases and the J segment 7 bases; nucleotides outside the gene matches: 10. The CDR3 sequence is 16 residues long. Germline-derived CDR1 and CDR2 are LGHNA and YSLEER.

Only a few counts were recorded for this clonotype. The J gene is TRBJ2-5, the V gene TRBV19; 9 bases are shared with TRBD2. Per germline, CDR1 LNHDA and CDR2 SQIVND (reference sequence). J lost 0 bases, V lost 5 bases, and 7 bases had no gene match. The CDR3 has 16 amino acids. CDR3 nucleotide sequence: TGTGCCAGTAGTCCCGGACTAGCGATGTACCAAGAGACCCAGTACTTC. Protein product: CASSPGLAMYQETQYF.

This clonotype was seen a few times. The genes are TRBV20-1 and TRBJ2-1; the D is unclear. The CDR3 has 13 amino acids. The V end was cut by 0 bases, the J end by 12 bases, with 15 bases between. The germline V gene has CDR1 DFQATT and CDR2 SNEGSKA (reference sequence). The CDR3 DNA reads as TGCAGTGCTAGAGATCGGCCTCCGGGTGGGCAGTTCTTC. It specifies CSARDRPPGGQFF.

At least ten counts were recorded for this clonotype. The chain couples TRBV11-2 to TRBJ2-7, with TRBD1 as a possible D gene (6 bases). Per germline, CDR1 SGHAT and CDR2 FQNNGV. The CDR3 consists of 15 residues. Trimming stripped 6 bases from V and 3 bases from J, with 18 bases between. Written as DNA, the CDR3 is TGTGCCAGCAGTACAGGACCAGGGGCAAGCTACGAGCAGTACTTC. Its translation: CASSTGPGASYEQYF.

The V gene is TRBV5-1, the J gene TRBJ2-5; unclear D gene. V was cut by 5 bases and J by 0 bases, with 5 bases left in between. CDR3 length: 12 amino acids. In germline, CDR1 is SGHRS, CDR2 YFSETQ. CDR3 in DNA: TGCGCCAGCAGATTGTACCAAGAGACCCAGTACTTC. Translating gives CASRLYQETQYF.

This clonotype has more than one count but fewer than ten. V gene TRBV4-3 combines with J gene TRBJ2-3; D might be TRBD2 (7 bases). The CDR3 runs 16 residues. V was trimmed by 1 base and J by 5 bases, leaving 16 bases between them. The germline V gene has CDR1 LGHNA and CDR2 YSLEER. CDR3 loop: CASSQVWGGGGDTQYF. The CDR3 nucleotides are TGCGCCAGCAGCCAAGTTTGGGGGGGGGGCGGAGATACGCAGTATTTT.

This clonotype was recorded a few times. This chain uses TRBV10-2 with TRBJ1-3; perhaps TRBD1 as D (6 bases). This CDR3 comprises 15 residues. CDR1 and CDR2 (germline): WSHSY, SAAADI. Trimming cost V 4 bases and J 0 bases, with 10 bases left between them. As DNA, the CDR3 is TGCGCCAGCAGTGCATACAGGGCCTCTGGAAACACCATATATTTT. Encoded protein: CASSAYRASGNTIYF.

This clonotype was seen a handful of times. The genes are TRBV18 and TRBJ2-5; D not resolved. V was cut by 1 base and J by 5 bases, with 11 bases left in between. Germline CDR1 and CDR2: KGHSH and LQKENI. The CDR3 is made up of 14 amino acids. The DNA of the CDR3 is TGTGCCAGCTCACCACTTCCAAGCATCGAGACCCAGTACTTC. Protein product: CASSPLPSIETQYF.

In its sample, this clonotype was seen a few times. The chain carries TRBV5-1 and TRBJ2-7; D unclear. V was pared by 4 bases and J by 3 bases, with 8 bases between. CDR1 and CDR2 (germline): SGHRS, YFSETQ. This CDR3 has 12 amino acids. The CDR3 loop reads CASSVSDYEQYF. CDR3 coding DNA: TGCGCCAGCAGCGTGAGTGACTACGAGCAGTACTTC.

This chain joins TRBV7-9 and TRBJ1-1, with D perhaps matching TRBD1 (6 bases). Germline CDR1 and CDR2: SEHNR and FQNEAQ (reference sequence). The CDR3 has 14 amino acids. The ends were cut back, 5 bases at V and 4 bases at J, with 14 bases in the middle. CDR3 region: CASSTQGTVTEAFF. CDR3 sequence (DNA): TGTGCCAGCAGCACCCAGGGGACGGTCACTGAAGCTTTCTTT.

This clonotype was seen many times. The rearrangement joins TRBV4-3 to TRBJ1-4, with unresolved D. CDR1 is LGHNA, CDR2 YSLEER, per germline. The CDR3 has 16 amino acids. The V and J ends lost 0 bases and 5 bases respectively, with 13 bases between them. The CDR3 DNA reads as TGCGCCAGCAGCCAAGATTCACAGAGATTAAATGAAAAACTGTTTTTT. Protein: CASSQDSQRLNEKLFF.

This clonotype was picked up many times. This chain connects TRBV20-1 to TRBJ2-1, with 9 positions matching TRBD2. The V and J ends lost 6 bases and 8 bases, in that order; junction bases with no gene match: 14. Germline-derived CDR1 and CDR2 are DFQATT and SNEGSKA (reference sequence). This CDR3 region has 15 residues. The CDR3 is CSASGTSKEWDEQFF. CDR3 coding DNA: TGCAGTGCGTCCGGGACTAGCAAAGAGTGGGATGAGCAGTTCTTC.

The V and J genes are TRBV7-2 and TRBJ1-2; a weak D match, TRBD1 (5 bases). With 1 base removed from V and 8 bases from J, the gap between germline ends came to 8 bases. This CDR3 is built from 12 residues. Per germline, CDR1 SGHTA and CDR2 FQGNSA. This CDR3 reads CASSLDKGGYTF. The CDR3 DNA reads TGTGCCAGCAGCTTAGATAAGGGGGGCTACACCTTC.

This clonotype appeared many times. The chain joins TRBV20-1 to TRBJ2-1, with D tentatively TRBD2 (6 bases). CDR1 and CDR2 (germline): DFQATT, SNEGSKA (reference sequence). The CDR3 totals 14 residues. Trimming stripped 2 bases from V and 7 bases from J, with 15 bases between. The chain's CDR3 is CSARSPRGGNEQFF. The CDR3 region has the DNA TGCAGTGCTAGATCACCACGAGGAGGGAATGAGCAGTTCTTC.

The rearrangement joins TRBV27 to TRBJ2-7; TRBD1 or TRBD2 may be the D gene (5 bases each). The CDR3 runs to 15 residues. With 1 base removed from V and 2 bases from J, the gap between germline ends came to 12 bases. Germline lookup yields CDR1 MNHEY and CDR2 SMNVEV (reference sequence). The CDR3 DNA sequence: TGTGCCAGCAGTTTATACGGGACGGCACCCTACGAGCAGTACTTC. It specifies CASSLYGTAPYEQYF.

A word on this clonotype: The junction shows a germline mismatch at one end, possibly a read error. The rearrangement uses TRBV5-1 and TRBJ2-1, with 10 bases that match TRBD2. The CDR3 is made up of 14 amino acids. The germline gives CDR1 SGHRS, CDR2 YFSETQ. The CDR3 sequence: CGSSLSTSGDEQFF. CDR3 in DNA: TGCGGCAGCAGCTTGAGTACTAGCGGGGATGAGCAGTTCTTC.

Many counts were recorded for this clonotype. V usage is TRBV5-1 and J usage is TRBJ1-1; a possible D gene is TRBD1 (6 bases). CDR1 is SGHRS and CDR2 is YFSETQ in the germline V gene. V was cut by 6 bases and J by 11 bases, with 20 bases left in between. The CDR3 covers 13 residues. CDR3 sequence reads: CASKLGEQGAAFF. The CDR3 nucleotides are TGCGCCAGCAAATTAGGGGAACAGGGTGCGGCTTTCTTT.

The chain combines TRBV28 with TRBJ1-2; tentatively, D is TRBD1 (6 bases). Germline V gives CDR1 MDHEN, CDR2 SYDVKM. The ends were cut back, 6 bases at V and 2 bases at J, with 16 bases in the middle. There are 15 residues in the CDR3. The CDR3 DNA is TGTGCCAGCAGCCTGGCTGGGGGCGGAAACTATGGCTACACCTTC. Its protein is CASSLAGGGNYGYTF.

This clonotype showed up just a few times. The chain has TRBV20-1 and TRBJ1-4; D unclear. V lost 6 bases to trimming and J lost 0 bases, with 11 bases between them. The CDR3 is made up of 14 amino acids. Germline assignment: CDR1 DFQATT and CDR2 SNEGSKA (reference sequence). This CDR3 reads CSAQRTATNEKLFF. DNA of the CDR3: TGCAGTGCCCAGAGAACTGCAACTAATGAAAAACTGTTTTTT.

This clonotype was counted a few times. The DNA for the CDR3 is TGTGCCTGGAGTGTAGGGGGGACTAGCGGGGCGACCCAGTACTTC. This codes for CAWSVGGTSGATQYF. V gene TRBV30 combines with J gene TRBJ2-5, with 13 bases lining up with TRBD2. Germline trimming cut 0 bases from V and 7 bases from J; bases unmatched to any gene: 5. The CDR3 has 15 residues. Germline V gene data show CDR1 as GTSNPN and CDR2 as SVGIG (reference sequence).

The sample holds many counts of this clonotype. This sequence joins TRBV10-3 and TRBJ1-1; 10 bases agree with TRBD1. Germline V lookup: CDR1 ENHRY, CDR2 SYGVKD. V lost 7 bases to trimming and J lost 1 base; unmatched junction nucleotides: 6. CDR3 size: 15 residues. The CDR3 bases are TGTGCCATCAAAGGGACAGGGGCCCAGAACACTGAAGCTTTCTTT. As protein: CAIKGTGAQNTEAFF.